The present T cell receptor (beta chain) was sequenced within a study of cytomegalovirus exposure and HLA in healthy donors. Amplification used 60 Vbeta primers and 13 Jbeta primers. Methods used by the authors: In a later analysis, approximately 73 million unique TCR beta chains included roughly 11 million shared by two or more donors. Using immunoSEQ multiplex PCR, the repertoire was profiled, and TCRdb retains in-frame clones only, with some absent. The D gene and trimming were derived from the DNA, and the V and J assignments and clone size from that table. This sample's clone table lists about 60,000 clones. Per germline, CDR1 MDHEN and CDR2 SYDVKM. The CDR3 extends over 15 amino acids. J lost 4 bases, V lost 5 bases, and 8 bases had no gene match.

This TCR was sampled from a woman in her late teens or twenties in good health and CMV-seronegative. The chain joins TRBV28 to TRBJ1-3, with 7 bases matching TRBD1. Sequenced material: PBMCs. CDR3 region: CASSPGGQIGNTIYF. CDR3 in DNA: TGTGCCAGCAGTCCAGGGGGGCAGATCGGAAACACCATATATTTT.